This entry concerns a single T cell receptor (beta chain). This sample was included in a study of shared clonotypes between healthy human individuals. Investigators spread the genomic DNA of each subset evenly over several immunoSEQ plates. Sequencing used immunoSEQ multiplex PCR; TCRdb keeps in-frame clones, though not all of them. The table includes over a million clones, 98% detected once. Input material: naive CD4+ T cells sorted from blood. The subset: CD45RA+ positively selected. This TCR came from a man aged 25-45 years in good health.

The CDR3 loop is CASSSGGGNGYTF. For the CDR3, the DNA is TGTGCCAGCAGCTCAGGGGGGGGAAATGGCTACACCTTC. The rearrangement links TRBV5-5 to TRBJ1-2; 7 positions match TRBD1. From germline, CDR1 is SGHKS and CDR2 YYEKEE (reference sequence). V lost 3 bases to trimming and J lost 6 bases; unmatched junction nucleotides: 5. The CDR3 length is 13 residues.